The rows below give T cell receptor beta chains drawn from one sample of a study of Ad26.COV2.S vaccination and SARS-CoV-2 variants. Profiling relied on immunoSEQ multiplex PCR, and the TCRdb table lists in-frame clones only, not all of them. This sample carries hundreds of thousands of clones, about nine tenths of them seen once, and the ten largest clones take more than 3%. Sequenced material: peripheral blood, taken in a trial of Ad26.COV2.S vaccine versus placebo. The receptors were gathered from a person aged 18-65 years who received the Ad26.COV2.S COVID-19 vaccine or a placebo. Both conserved end residues are part of each CDR3. Each record gives: clone size, V gene, J gene, CDR3 protein. For some rows the clone size is stated as once, few or many, or as a class when expanded; others skip it.

once,TRBV15,TRBJ2-7,CATSIDSYEQYF
NA,TRBV6-6,TRBJ1-2,CASSYVSSPGGYTF
NA,TRBV6-1,TRBJ1-2,CASSEAVTLRGYTF
NA,TRBV7-9,TRBJ1-2,CASSLSVGYTF
NA,TRBV9,TRBJ1-2,CASSAGFNYGYTF
once,TRBV4-1,TRBJ2-5,CASSQVLAGGPRGETQYF
once,TRBV5-4,TRBJ1-1,CASSLRDRGSTEAFF
NA,TRBV4-1,TRBJ1-1,CASSQNPGTEAFF
NA,TRBV15,TRBJ2-5,CATSLDPQETQYF
NA,TRBV29-1,TRBJ1-1,CSVEGQVNTEAFF